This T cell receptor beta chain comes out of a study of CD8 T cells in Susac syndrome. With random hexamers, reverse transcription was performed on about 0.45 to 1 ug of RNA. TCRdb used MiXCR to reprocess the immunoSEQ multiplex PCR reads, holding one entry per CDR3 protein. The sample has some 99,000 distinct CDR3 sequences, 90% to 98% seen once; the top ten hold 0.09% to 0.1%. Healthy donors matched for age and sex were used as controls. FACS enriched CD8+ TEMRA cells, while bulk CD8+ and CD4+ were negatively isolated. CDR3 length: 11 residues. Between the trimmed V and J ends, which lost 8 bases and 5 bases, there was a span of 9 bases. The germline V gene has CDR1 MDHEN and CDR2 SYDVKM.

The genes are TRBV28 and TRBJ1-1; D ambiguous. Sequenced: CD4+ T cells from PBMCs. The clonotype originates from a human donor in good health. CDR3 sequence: CASGPTTEAFF. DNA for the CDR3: TGTGCCAGCGGACCAACGACTGAAGCTTTCTTT.